This is a list of T cell receptor beta chains from one sample in a study of human T cells and chemical hapten exposure. TCRdb analysed the RACE reads with MiXCR anew, one entry per CDR3 protein. Here the sample spans a few hundred thousand distinct CDR3 sequences, 5.5% being singletons. This sample comprised whole blood, obtained in connection with sensitization to the hapten diphenylcyclopropenone (DPC). The origin of the receptors is a woman aged 18-29 years with alopecia areata. Some clones in this sample may be carry-over from other donors' samples. Both conserved end residues are part of each CDR3. The D gene is left open where the match is weak. Not all rows give a size; the values are once, few, many and, for expanded clones, a class.

j_call d_call clone_size v_call cdr3_nt cdr3_aa
TRBJ2-2 TRBD2 many TRBV29-1 TGCAGCGTCAGCGGGGGGAGGACCGGGGAGCTGTTTTTT CSVSGGRTGELFF
TRBJ1-2 . many TRBV4-2 TGTGCCAGCAGCCAGGGGCAGGGCGGATATGGCTACACCTTC CASSQGQGGYGYTF
TRBJ2-3 . . TRBV12-3/TRBV12-4 TGTGCCAGCAGCCACCGGAGCAAAGATACGCAGTATTTT CASSHRSKDTQYF
TRBJ1-6 . once TRBV10-3 TGTGCCATCAGCCGACAGGAGTATAATTCACCCCTCCACTTT CAISRQEYNSPLHF
TRBJ1-2 . few TRBV7-2 TGTGCCAGCAGCTCTCCCCATCTGGGAAACTATGGCTACACCTTC CASSSPHLGNYGYTF
TRBJ2-2 TRBD1 many TRBV7-2 TGTGCCAGCAGCCCCAGGGGGCAGGGGGAGCTGTTTTTT CASSPRGQGELFF
TRBJ2-7 . few TRBV6-1 TGTGCCAGCAGTGAAGTTGGCCAGGCGGGTTACGAGCAGTACTTC CASSEVGQAGYEQYF
TRBJ2-5 TRBD2 few TRBV4-1 TGCGCCAGCAGCCAAGAGGGACTAGCGGGAGTACAAGAGACCCAGTACTTC CASSQEGLAGVQETQYF
TRBJ1-2 . . TRBV18 TGTGCCAGCTCACGAGGGGCTACTAACTATGGCTACACCTTC CASSRGATNYGYTF
TRBJ2-3 . . TRBV25-1 TGTGCCAGCAGTGGGATTCCGGCAGATACGCAGTATTTT CASSGIPADTQYF
TRBJ1-1 TRBD1 . TRBV29-1 TGCAGCGTTGAAAGAGGAGGAGGGGGCCGTGGGGCTTTCTTT CSVERGGGGRGAFF
TRBJ1-1 . many TRBV20-1 TGCAGTGCTATCGGGGTGAACACTGAAGCTTTCTTT CSAIGVNTEAFF
TRBJ1-2 TRBD1 few TRBV7-9 TGTGCCAGCAGCTCGGAGGGGGCTCGCTTC CASSSEGARF
TRBJ1-2 TRBD1 many TRBV27 TGTGCCAGCAGTCCGGGACAGGATAACTATGGCTACACCTTC CASSPGQDNYGYTF
TRBJ1-6 . many TRBV18 TGTGCCAGCTCACCGACCGTAACGGTTGATTCACCCCTCCACTTT CASSPTVTVDSPLHF
TRBJ2-6 . few TRBV6-2/TRBV6-3 TGTGCCAGCACGAGAGAGCAGGGGAACACTGGGGCCAACGTCCTGACTTTC CASTREQGNTGANVLTF
TRBJ1-6 . many TRBV29-1 TGCAGCGTCAAGACCGACAGAGTGGATTCACCCCTCCACTTT CSVKTDRVDSPLHF
TRBJ2-1 . many TRBV6-5 TGTGCCAGCAGTTCACCAGGGTTGAATGAGCAGTTCTTC CASSSPGLNEQFF
TRBJ1-3 . many TRBV29-1 TGCAGCGCAAGGACGCACTCTGGAAACACCATATATTTT CSARTHSGNTIYF
TRBJ1-2 . many TRBV7-2 TGTGCCAGCAGCCTACGACAGTATGGCTACACCTTC CASSLRQYGYTF
TRBJ2-7 . many TRBV10-3 TGTGCCATCAGTGAACCCGGCTACGAGCAGTACTTC CAISEPGYEQYF
TRBJ2-1 . few TRBV7-9 TGTGCCAGCACCTTCCTGCCGACGGACAATGAGCAGTTCTTC CASTFLPTDNEQFF
TRBJ2-1 TRBD2 few TRBV5-4 TGTGCCAGCAGCTTGTTAAGCGGGGGTCCCAATGAGCAGTTCTTC CASSLLSGGPNEQFF
TRBJ2-5 TRBD2 . TRBV12-3/TRBV12-4 TGTGCCAGCACAGCTAGCGGGGTACAAGAGTCCCAGTACTTC CASTASGVQESQYF
TRBJ2-2 TRBD2 many TRBV4-2 TGTGCCAGCAGCCAAGATAGCGGGGGGGCCGGGGAGCTGTTTTTT CASSQDSGGAGELFF
TRBJ1-1 . many TRBV6-5 TGTGCCAGCAGTTACCCGAACACTGAAGCTTTCTTT CASSYPNTEAFF
TRBJ1-1 . many TRBV7-9 TGTGCCAGCAGTCACGATGACACTGAAGCTTTCTTT CASSHDDTEAFF
TRBJ2-7 TRBD1 few TRBV6-2/TRBV6-3 TGTGCCAGCTCTATAGACGGGACAGCGATCTCCTTGAGGCAGTACTTC CASSIDGTAISLRQYF
TRBJ1-2 TRBD1 . TRBV4-2 TGTGCCAGCAGCCAAGATGGACAGGGGGCCTTCTATGGCTACACCTTC CASSQDGQGAFYGYTF
TRBJ2-2 TRBD1 few TRBV9 TGTGCCAGCAGCGTAGATAGGACAGGGACCGGGGAGCTGTTTTTT CASSVDRTGTGELFF
TRBJ1-3 . many TRBV6-6 TGTGCCTGCTTAAGCTCTGGAAACACCATATATTTT CACLSSGNTIYF
TRBJ1-4 . . TRBV28 TGTGCCAGCAGACTCCCCACGGGCCCTGAAAAACTGTTTTTT CASRLPTGPEKLFF